A selection of T cell receptor beta chains follows, all from one sample in a study of identical twins. In TCRdb, the 5' RACE reads were re-called with MiXCR into one record per CDR3 protein. The sample holds hundreds of thousands of distinct CDR3 sequences, 20% to 25% seen once. These same records also appear under a second study, on T cells expressing NK-cell markers.

The sequencing input was PBMCs. These receptors originate from a woman aged 18-29 years in good health. CDR3s include the opening cysteine and the closing phenylalanine or tryptophan. D genes are given only for firm matches. The listing skips clone size in some rows; elsewhere it reads once, few, many or a size class.

J | D | V | size | DNA | CDR3
TRBJ1-1 | TRBD1 | TRBV6-5 | NA | TGTGCCAGCAGTTACTCGCTTTGGGACAGCATTAACACTGAAGCTTTCTTT | CASSYSLWDSINTEAFF
TRBJ2-3 | NA | TRBV13 | NA | TGTGCCAGCAGCCCCTACCTGGGGGATACGCAGTATTTT | CASSPYLGDTQYF
TRBJ1-6 | NA | TRBV12-3/TRBV12-4 | NA | TGTGCCAGCAGTTGGCATGAAAATAATTCACCCCTCCACTTT | CASSWHENNSPLHF
TRBJ2-1 | TRBD2 | TRBV12-3/TRBV12-4 | NA | TGTGCCAGCTCACCTCATCGGCGGGAGGGATATGAGCAGTTCTTC | CASSPHRREGYEQFF
TRBJ2-7 | TRBD2 | TRBV7-2 | few | TGTGCCAGCAGCTTAGGGGGCGGGAGGGGTGCCTACGAGCAGTACTTC | CASSLGGGRGAYEQYF
TRBJ1-2 | TRBD1 | TRBV28 | NA | TGTGCCAGCAGTTTATGGGGTCCGGGACAGGGGGGTGGCTACACCTTC | CASSLWGPGQGGGYTF
TRBJ1-2 | NA | TRBV7-2 | many | TGTGCCAGCAGCTTAGTTCCAGAGAGCTATGGCTACACCTTC | CASSLVPESYGYTF
TRBJ1-1 | NA | TRBV12-3/TRBV12-4 | NA | TGTGCCAGCCAAACCCCGGGAACGAACACTGAAGCTTTCTTT | CASQTPGTNTEAFF
TRBJ2-7 | NA | TRBV6-6 | many | TGTGCCAGCAGCAAGGACAGCTCCTACGAGCAGTACTTC | CASSKDSSYEQYF
TRBJ2-1 | NA | TRBV12-3/TRBV12-4 | medium-sized | TGTGCCAGCAGTTTTCGGAGCGTACACAATGAGCAGTTCTTC | CASSFRSVHNEQFF
TRBJ2-7 | NA | TRBV6-6 | many | TGTGCCAGCAGTTACAATTTCTACGAGCAGTACTTC | CASSYNFYEQYF